This T cell receptor (beta chain) was captured by sequencing in a study of CD8+ T cells in alopecia areata. The treatment denotes: oral pan-JAK inhibitor, 5-10 mg twice daily. cDNA prepared by RNA extraction and subsequent reverse transcription served as the template for sequencing. Measured with immunoSEQ multiplex PCR; TCRdb has only the in-frame clones, and not every one. The sample comprises roughly 200,000 clones, approximately 53% of which are singletons, and roughly a tenth rests with the top ten. Here the sequenced sample was CD8+ T cells sorted from blood, taken at week 24, from a patient treated with tofacitinib. The TCR sequence derives from a human donor with alopecia areata.

CDR3 loop: CASSVARSPLNEQFF. CDR3 bases: TGTGCCAGCAGCGTAGCGCGAAGCCCATTGAATGAGCAGTTCTTC. This chain links TRBV9 with TRBJ2-1; D ambiguous. The V gene lost 0 bases and the J gene lost 7 bases, with 14 bases spanning the gap. In germline, CDR1 is SGDLS, CDR2 YYNGEE. The CDR3 sequence is 15 residues long.